Sequencing of this TCR beta chain was carried out in a study of cytomegalovirus exposure and HLA in healthy donors. Trimming took off 0 bases at V and 2 bases at J, with 11 bases between the two ends. Per germline, CDR1 SGHNT and CDR2 YYREEE (reference sequence). The CDR3 runs to 15 residues. The PCR used 60 Vbeta and 13 Jbeta primers. Profiling relied on immunoSEQ multiplex PCR, and the TCRdb table lists in-frame clones only, not all of them. The sample's table shows fewer than 85,000 clones. The rearrangement joins TRBV5-4 to TRBJ1-2; D is possibly TRBD1 (6 bases). The clonotype was recovered from a female donor in good health and CMV-seropositive. Sequenced: PBMCs. In DNA, the CDR3 is TGTGCCAGCAGCTTGGAACAGGGCGCAAACTATGGCTACACCTTC. Amino acid sequence: CASSLEQGANYGYTF. The full variable domain, its missing parts supplied by reference TRBV5-4 and TRBJ1-2, is ETGVTQSPTHLIKTRGQQVTLRCSSQSGHNTVSWYQQALGQGPQFIFQYYREEENGRGNFPPRFSGLQFPNYSSELNVNALELDDSALYLCASSLEQGANYGYTFGSGTRLTVV.